One and the same sample provided the 5 T cell receptor beta chains below, sequenced in a study of blood T cells in healthy people across ages. Together with a sample-barcoded 5' primer, a J-beta primer mix was included in a second PCR lasting about 7 to 11 cycles. TCRdb analysed the 5' RACE reads with MiXCR anew, one entry per CDR3 protein. This sample has about a million distinct CDR3 sequences, with roughly 51% found just once. Sequences were obtained from blood. These receptor sequences come from an older woman in good health.

Comment on this clonotype: An end of the junction differs from the germline gene, which may be a read error. The chain combines TRBV28 with TRBJ1-1; no clear D gene. CDR1 is MDHEN, CDR2 SYDVKM, per germline. The CDR3 loop spans 15 amino acids. CDR3 nucleotide sequence: TGTGCCGGCAGTCAAGTCCGGGAAAAAGGAACTGAAGCTTTCTTT. Amino acids: CAGSQVREKGTEAFF. The whole variable domain, remainder taken from reference TRBV28 and TRBJ1-1, is DVKVTQSSRYLVKRTGEKVFLECVQDMDHENMFWYRQDPGLGLRLIYFSYDVKMKEKGDIPEGYSVSREKKERFSLILESASTNQTSMYLCAGSQVREKGTEAFFGQGTRLTVV.

This chain links TRBV5-1 with TRBJ1-5; tentatively, D is TRBD1 (5 bases). The CDR3 is made up of 14 amino acids. CDR1 is SGHRS and CDR2 is YFSETQ in the germline V gene. Trimming stripped 4 bases from V and 5 bases from J, with 13 bases between. The CDR3 nucleotides read TGCGCCAGCAGCCAGAGGGCGGGGGATCAGCCCCAGCATTTT. Translating gives CASSQRAGDQPQHF. Full variable domain (remainder filled in from reference TRBV5-1 and TRBJ1-5): KAGVTQTPRYLIKTRGQQVTLSCSPISGHRSVSWYQQTPGQGLQFLFEYFSETQRNKGNFPGRFSGRQFSNSRSEMNVSTLELGDSALYLCASSQRAGDQPQHFGDGTRLSIL.

The chain couples TRBV6-7 to TRBJ2-1; D perhaps matches TRBD1 (6 bases). TRBV6-7 is marked as an open reading frame, function uncertain. The CDR3 covers 14 residues. V was clipped by 8 bases and J by 5 bases, with 16 bases between them. The CDR3 DNA sequence: TGTGCCAGCGCCCCCGGGACACACCACAATGAGCAGTTCTTC. It translates to CASAPGTHHNEQFF.

V usage is TRBV5-1 and J usage is TRBJ2-3; D gene unclear. Trimming pared 3 bases from V and 4 bases from J, leaving 6 bases between. This CDR3 has 12 residues. Germline-derived CDR1 and CDR2 are SGHRS and YFSETQ. The CDR3 is CASSSRADTQYF. In DNA, the CDR3 is TGCGCCAGCAGCTCCCGCGCAGATACGCAGTATTTT.

The chain recombines TRBV25-1 with TRBJ1-1, with D possibly TRBD1 on 5 matching bases. Germline loops: CDR1 MGHDK, CDR2 SYGVNS. Trimming cost V 7 bases and J 4 bases, with 13 bases left between them. The CDR3 contains 13 residues. The CDR3: CASTTDTGTEAFF. CDR3 nucleotide sequence: TGTGCCAGCACAACGGACACTGGCACTGAAGCTTTCTTT. The complete variable domain, with remaining parts taken from reference TRBV25-1 and TRBJ1-1, reads EADIYQTPRYLVIGTGKKITLECSQTMGHDKMYWYQQDPGMELHLIHYSYGVNSTEKGDLSSESTVSRIRTEHFPLTLESARPSHTSQYLCASTTDTGTEAFFGQGTRLTVV.